Reported below is one TCR beta chain. This clonotype was found a few times. Its binding antigen is unknown. Per-nucleotide qualities are absent, and no much larger clonotype sits a single base away. In the germline V gene (reference sequence), CDR1 corresponds to DFQATT and CDR2 to SNEGSKA. Ends trimmed: V by 4 bases, J by 6 bases; bases unmatched to a gene: 5. From the cysteine through the phenylalanine, the CDR3 covers 12 amino acids. The read is trimmed to its CDR3 DNA, 36 bases read in frame from base 1. Only healthy Caucasian donors were included. Three pairs of female monozygotic twins, all aged about 18 to 30 years, made up the twin cohort. CD4+ and CD8+ T cell populations were isolated with positive isolation kits from Invitrogen. The entry originates in a study of identical twins (dated by TCRdb to the mid-2010s). Turning to the overall study: To test whether fetal clonotypes persist, this study deep-sequenced TCR alpha and beta repertoires from monozygotic twins, from unrelated adults of various ages, and from cord blood. To rule out contamination, the twin experiments were replicated at different times with different library preparation protocols.

Library preparation was by 5' RACE. Sequenced using an Illumina HiSeq 2000. Template switching introduced a universal primer binding site; the final cDNA contained a unique molecular identifier, enabling accurate counting of TCR cDNA molecules. First-strand cDNA for TCR alpha and beta chains was synthesized from specific primers in the conserved constant-segment region. To control for contamination, every cDNA library was double barcoded, receiving both a SMART-Mk sample barcode and Illumina barcodes. TruSeq adapter sequences, together with Illumina sample barcodes, were added in two successive PCR steps. The TCR alpha and beta cDNA libraries were sequenced on the Illumina HiSeq platform using custom primers. In the authors' own workflow: Unique molecular identifiers were extracted from raw reads with MiGEC, and CDR3 positions were determined with MiXCR. For each individual, recombination models were inferred using an EM algorithm with the repgenHMM and IGoR tools. Shared clonotypes were analyzed with the tcR package in R, and sharing was normalized by the product of cloneset sizes. To study raw recombination free of thymic and clonal selection effects, out-of-frame nonproductive sequences were analyzed. TCRdb itself trimmed the public reads at Q25 with fastp, ran MiXCR and retained productive beta chains. CDR3 protein duplicates are merged, each entry listing the most common genes and DNA. TCRdb, rather than the study authors, made the V and J calls. The sample table lists 450,000 or so distinct CDR3 sequences, less than 25% of them with a count of one. The top ten clones comprise about 2.9% of the sample.

General findings and caveats noted by the study authors: Fewer insertions were carried by abundant cord blood beta clonotypes, a similar but weaker trend appeared in young adult naive repertoires, and no such trend appeared in memory repertoires. The excess sharing between twins in beta out-of-frame sequences was weaker because fewer shared sequences reduced the signal-to-noise ratio. Out-of-frame TCR alpha sharing in monozygotic twins was systematically underestimated by recombination models, whereas sharing between unrelated individuals was in agreement with the recombination models. Compared with coincidental sharing between unrelated individuals, an excess of low generation-probability sequences was observed among out-of-frame TCR alpha sequences shared between twins. Because the same donors could not be followed over many years, conclusions were based on cross-sectional statistical analysis. Zero-insertion analyses could be partly confounded by invariant T cells such as MAIT and iNKT, though diverse VJ usage argued against such confounding for most clonotypes.

The sample also formed part of further work on T cells expressing NK-cell markers. In that second paper, the authors write: Three sorted T-cell subsets (CD3+CD56+NKG2C+, CD3+CD56+NKG2C- and CD3+CD56-NKG2C+) from several donors had their TCR beta-chain repertoires profiled. Of the eight sequenced donors, seven were found to be HCMV-seropositive and one was found to be HCMV-seronegative. In several experiments an anti-gammadeltaTCR antibody was added to restrict sorting to alphabetaTCR-expressing T cells. In roughly 6 donors, the dominant CD3+CD56+NKG2C+ clonotypes ranked among the top 10 CD8+ clonotypes, making up about 1.0-7.5% of CD8+ T cells. Those dominant clonotypes were again the most abundant among CD3+CD56-NKG2C+ cells in a few donors, at about 28.3-65%. It remained unclear whether the expanded NKG2C-expressing T cell clones were specific for HCMV antigens. Randomly selected healthy volunteers, three men and five women, were used as the eight sequenced donors. HCMV serostatus was determined by detecting HCMV-specific IgG in serum with a commercial ELISA kit. MIGEC was used to demultiplex reads and group the reads by UMI, and MiTCR was used to assemble and quantify clonotypes. To exclude erroneous sequences, only TCR cDNA sequences supported by at least two reads were retained. The tcR package was used for downstream repertoire analysis, with clonotypes matched between fractions based on CDR3 nucleotide sequence plus V segment. VDJmatch was used to annotate antigen specificity against VDJdb, with one amino acid substitution allowed in CDR3.

The chain was built from TRBV20-1 and TRBJ2-7, with 8 middle bases fitting TRBD1. Sequences were obtained from CD4+ T cells sorted from blood. This sequence originates from a woman aged 18 to 35 in good health. This receptor has the CDR3 CSATGQGAEQYF. The DNA reads as follows: TGCAGTGCTACCGGACAGGGTGCCGAGCAGTACTTC.